This TCR beta chain stems from a study of identical twins. TCRdb redid the calling of the 5' RACE reads with MiXCR, one entry per CDR3 protein. The sample lists 470,000 or so distinct CDR3 sequences, approximately 24% seen once, with 2.9% in the top ten. Trimming cost V 0 bases and J 4 bases, with 11 bases left between them. CDR1 is SGHRS and CDR2 is YFSETQ in the germline V gene. The length of the CDR3 is 15 residues. This sample also belongs to another study, concerning T cells expressing NK-cell markers. That report adds: Eight donors were sequenced, seven testing HCMV-seropositive and one testing seronegative. Each of roughly six donors carried dominant NKG2C+ clonotypes accounting for roughly 1.0-7.5% of CD8+ T cells.

The clonotype was recovered from a woman aged 18-29 years in good health. The source material was CD4+ T cells sorted from blood. The chain carries TRBV5-1 and TRBJ2-1, with D maybe TRBD1 (6 bases). This CDR3 reads CASSLARGHYNEQFF. In DNA, the CDR3 is TGCGCCAGCAGCTTGGCCAGGGGCCATTACAATGAGCAGTTCTTC.